The 22 T cell receptor beta chains listed next were all sequenced from one sample in a study of OX40 agonist ivuxolimab in advanced cancers. Some clones are missing from TCRdb's copy, which holds only in-frame ones; the method was immunoSEQ multiplex PCR. This sample has roughly 20,000 clones, with approximately 85% found just once. The material was CD4+ or CD8+ T cells sorted from blood, obtained in a trial of the OX40 agonist ivuxolimab. The source is an adult with an advanced solid tumor such as melanoma, head and neck, liver or kidney cancer.

This clone was counted a few times. This rearrangement joins TRBV19 to TRBJ1-5; D not certain. V gave up 1 base and J gave up 0 bases, with 7 bases separating them. The germline V gene encodes CDR1 LNHDA and CDR2 SQIVND (reference sequence). The CDR3 runs 15 residues. The CDR3 reads CASSIGVHSNQPQHF. In DNA, the CDR3 is TGTGCCAGTAGTATAGGGGTCCATAGCAATCAGCCCCAGCATTTT.

V is TRBV27 and J is TRBJ1-4, with D perhaps matching TRBD1 (5 bases). The length of the CDR3 is 15 residues. Trimming took off 2 bases at V and 4 bases at J, with 11 bases between the two ends. Germline V CDR1 and CDR2: MNHEY, SMNVEV (reference sequence). Here the CDR3 reads CASSLKWGGNEKLFF. CDR3 coding DNA: TGTGCCAGCAGTTTAAAATGGGGGGGTAATGAAAAACTGTTTTTT.

V is TRBV6-4 and J is TRBJ2-3; the D gene is possibly TRBD2 (6 bases). Germline V CDR1 and CDR2: MRHNA, SNTAGT. This CDR3 region has 15 residues. V shed 4 bases and J shed 0 bases, with 11 bases lying between them. CDR3 protein: CASSAGGSSTDTQYF. The CDR3, as DNA: TGTGCCAGCAGTGCTGGGGGGTCTAGCACAGATACGCAGTATTTT.

This clone appeared a few times. The chain joins TRBV5-1 to TRBJ2-1; 7 bases are shared with TRBD2. V was clipped by 7 bases and J by 5 bases; unmatched bases: 9. This CDR3 is built from 14 residues. Germline CDR1 reads SGHRS; CDR2 reads YFSETQ. CDR3 region: CASSPLGGDNEQFF. In DNA form, the CDR3 reads TGCGCCAGCTCACCCTTGGGGGGGGACAATGAGCAGTTCTTC.

This chain connects TRBV7-9 to TRBJ1-2; 7 nucleotides agree with TRBD1. This CDR3 spans 14 amino acids. Germline CDR1 reads SEHNR; CDR2 reads FQNEAQ (reference sequence). V shed 5 bases and J 8 bases; nucleotides not matched to a gene: 11. In DNA form, the CDR3 reads TGTGCCAGCAGCCCCCCGGGACAGATCATCGGCTACACCTTC. Protein product: CASSPPGQIIGYTF.

V gene TRBV27 combines with J gene TRBJ2-5, with a tentative D call TRBD2 (6 bases). CDR3 length equals 14 residues. Germline loops: CDR1 MNHEY, CDR2 SMNVEV (reference sequence). V was cut by 2 bases and J by 4 bases, with 11 bases left in between. CDR3 sequence (DNA): TGTGCCAGCAGTTTAGTGGGGGGAAGAGAGACCCAGTACTTC. Its protein product is CASSLVGGRETQYF.

The chain recombines TRBV4-1 with TRBJ2-2; D not resolved. CDR3 size: 15 residues. Trimming removed 0 bases at V and 5 bases at J, with 10 bases between. The germline gives CDR1 MGHRA, CDR2 YSYEKL. Here the CDR3 reads CASSQDDTFTGELFF. The DNA of the CDR3 is TGCGCCAGCAGCCAAGATGATACATTTACCGGGGAGCTGTTTTTT.

The chain uses TRBV7-9 and TRBJ1-3; D is unclear. V was trimmed by 4 bases and J by 0 bases, leaving 13 bases between them. The CDR3 has 16 amino acids. The germline CDR1 and CDR2 sequences are SEHNR and FQNEAQ (reference sequence). CDR3 amino acids: CASSSRVQSSGNTIYF. The CDR3 DNA reads as TGTGCCAGCAGCTCCCGGGTACAGAGCTCTGGAAACACCATATATTTT.

The chain links TRBV4-1 to TRBJ1-1; TRBD1 matches 9 bases. Germline CDR1 reads MGHRA; CDR2 reads YSYEKL. V shed 1 base, J shed 4 bases, and the junction held 4 bases outside the gene matches. CDR3 length: 15 amino acids. The CDR3 sequence is CASSQATGGSTEAFF. The CDR3 nucleotides read TGCGCCAGCAGCCAAGCGACAGGGGGGAGCACTGAAGCTTTCTTT.

The chain couples TRBV9 to TRBJ1-2; 8 nucleotides line up with TRBD1. From germline, CDR1 is SGDLS and CDR2 YYNGEE. V lost 5 bases to trimming and J lost 5 bases; unmatched junction nucleotides: 26. This CDR3 contains 20 residues. The chain's CDR3 is CASSPRPGDGKQGEWYGYTF. The CDR3, as DNA: TGTGCCAGCAGTCCCCGTCCCGGGGACGGAAAACAGGGGGAATGGTATGGCTACACCTTC. The entire variable domain, with the rest obtained from reference TRBV9 and TRBJ1-2, is as follows: DSGVTQTPKHLITATGQRVTLRCSPRSGDLSVYWYQQSLDQGLQFLIQYYNGEERAKGNILERFSAQQFPDLHSELNLSSLELGDSALYFCASSPRPGDGKQGEWYGYTFGSGTRLTVV.

The V gene is TRBV7-6, the J gene TRBJ1-1; no clear D. Germline V gene lookup returns CDR1 SGHVS and CDR2 FNYEAQ. Trimming removed 2 bases from V and 13 bases from J, with 20 bases in between. The CDR3 spans 14 residues. CDR3 loop: CASSLIADLGEGFF. The CDR3 bases are TGTGCCAGCAGCTTAATTGCGGATTTGGGTGAGGGTTTCTTT.

This clone was seen a few times. The chain combines TRBV4-1 with TRBJ1-1; D not resolved. CDR3 length: 14 amino acids. The V gene lost 0 bases and the J gene lost 3 bases, with 8 bases spanning the gap. The V gene's germline CDR1 is MGHRA and CDR2 YSYEKL. In nucleotides, the CDR3 is TGCGCCAGCAGCCAAGATTGGAGGGACACTGAAGCTTTCTTT. It yields the protein CASSQDWRDTEAFF.

This clone has just a few counts. The CDR3 sequence: CASSGANTGELFF. In DNA, the CDR3 is TGTGCCAGCAGCGGAGCGAACACCGGGGAGCTGTTTTTT. This rearrangement joins TRBV9 to TRBJ2-2; D is uncertain. The V and J ends lost 3 bases and 0 bases respectively, with 3 bases between them. CDR1 and CDR2 (germline): SGDLS, YYNGEE. The CDR3 loop spans 13 amino acids.

The chain is built from TRBV2 and TRBJ2-7, with D unclear. The CDR3 covers 15 residues. The ends were cut back, 2 bases at V and 1 base at J, with 12 bases in the middle. Germline V gene data show CDR1 as SNHLY and CDR2 as FYNNEI. The CDR3 DNA reads as TGTGCCAGCAGTGAACTTCTTGGGCTATCCTACGAGCAGTACTTC. Protein: CASSELLGLSYEQYF.

V and J are TRBV5-1 and TRBJ1-1; the D is unclear. In germline, CDR1 is SGHRS, CDR2 YFSETQ. CDR3 size: 13 residues. V was pared by 0 bases and J by 6 bases, with 9 bases between. The CDR3 DNA reads as TGCGCCAGCAGCTTGGTGGGCATACCTGAAGCTTTCTTT. This sequence encodes CASSLVGIPEAFF.

The rearrangement links TRBV7-9 to TRBJ2-5; D is ambiguous. Germline lookup yields CDR1 SEHNR and CDR2 FQNEAQ (reference sequence). This CDR3 has 16 amino acids. Trimming stripped 2 bases from V and 0 bases from J, with 13 bases between. The CDR3 DNA reads as TGTGCCAGCAGCTTAAGAGTACAGCCGTACCAAGAGACCCAGTACTTC. It encodes CASSLRVQPYQETQYF.

This rearrangement joins TRBV5-1 to TRBJ1-2; 9 nucleotides line up with TRBD1. The J segment lost 5 bases and the V segment lost 3 bases, leaving 8 bases of the junction unmatched. This CDR3 has 15 amino acids. Germline values: CDR1 SGHRS, CDR2 YFSETQ. The DNA for the CDR3 is TGCGCCAGCAGCTCCACAGGGGGCCCGTTTTATGGCTACACCTTC. This translates into CASSSTGGPFYGYTF.

The chain is built from TRBV28 and TRBJ1-1; unclear D gene. Trimming left V 3 bases short and J 1 base short, with 6 bases between. Germline CDR1 is MDHEN and CDR2 is SYDVKM. CDR3 size: 13 residues. The CDR3, as DNA: TGTGCCAGCAGTTTGGTAGGGAACACTGAAGCTTTCTTT. This codes for CASSLVGNTEAFF.

The chain has TRBV19 and TRBJ2-1; the match to TRBD2 covers 9 bases. V dropped 5 bases and J dropped 8; count of bases not matched to a gene: 10. The germline V gene has CDR1 LNHDA and CDR2 SQIVND (reference sequence). The CDR3 consists of 15 residues. In DNA, the CDR3 is TGTGCCAGTAGTCCCCGGACTAGCGACGGGGATGAGCAGTTCTTC. It codes for CASSPRTSDGDEQFF.

J is TRBJ1-3 and V is TRBV19; D call uncertain. V was trimmed by 3 bases and J by 1 base, leaving 7 bases between them. Germline V lookup: CDR1 LNHDA, CDR2 SQIVND (reference sequence). The CDR3 is 14 residues long. The CDR3 nucleotides read TGTGCCAGTAGTATGGTGGATTCTGGAAACACCATATATTTT. Its protein is CASSMVDSGNTIYF.

This clone was recorded at least ten times. V gene TRBV14 combines with J gene TRBJ1-2; D ambiguous. The CDR3 runs to 14 residues. Germline lookup yields CDR1 SGHDN and CDR2 FVKESK. Trimming pared 2 bases from V and 2 bases from J, leaving 9 bases between. CDR3 in amino acids: CASSQPRDNYGYTF. The CDR3, as DNA: TGTGCCAGCAGCCAACCTAGAGACAACTATGGCTACACCTTC.

The rearrangement joins TRBV4-1 to TRBJ2-7; no reliable D call. Trimming left V 6 bases short and J 7 bases short, with 10 bases between. CDR1 and CDR2 from the germline V gene are MGHRA and YSYEKL. This CDR3 comprises 11 residues. Here the CDR3 reads CASSQLGEQYF. CDR3 coding DNA: TGCGCCAGCAGTCAACTGGGAGAGCAGTACTTC.